These T cell receptor beta chains were read from a single sample in a study of beta chain features in type 1 diabetes. Clones were read by immunoSEQ multiplex PCR, and TCRdb kept only the in-frame ones, dropping some. The sample consists of roughly 240,000 clones, about 70% of them appearing once. The sequencing sample was made of naive CD4+ T cells from blood. The receptors were gathered from a man aged 25 to 40 in good health. CDR3s include the opening cysteine and the closing phenylalanine or tryptophan. A D gene is named only where the DNA matches it firmly. Expanded clones get a size class; other rows say once, few or many, or leave the size out.

v_gene: TRBV4-3; abundance: NA; d_gene: TRBD2; j_gene: TRBJ2-1; CDR3nt: TGCGCCAGCAGCCTTAGGACTAGCGGTCGTGAGCAGTTCTTC; CDR3aa: CASSLRTSGREQFF
v_gene: TRBV5-1; abundance: NA; d_gene: NA; j_gene: TRBJ2-7; CDR3nt: TGCGCCAGCCGTCCCCTAGCGAACTACGAGCAGTACTTC; CDR3aa: CASRPLANYEQYF
v_gene: TRBV15; abundance: NA; d_gene: NA; j_gene: TRBJ1-6; CDR3nt: TGTGCCACCAGCGGAGATCCAGGGATCTCACCCCTCCACTTT; CDR3aa: CATSGDPGISPLHF
v_gene: TRBV29-1; abundance: NA; d_gene: NA; j_gene: TRBJ2-5; CDR3nt: TGCAGCGTTGAAGGGACGGGGGAGACCCAGTACTTC; CDR3aa: CSVEGTGETQYF
v_gene: TRBV30; abundance: NA; d_gene: TRBD2; j_gene: TRBJ2-3; CDR3nt: TGTGCCTGGAGGCCGGCTAGCGGGAGGGTAACCACGTTCACAGATACGCAGTATTTT; CDR3aa: CAWRPASGRVTTFTDTQYF
v_gene: TRBV30; abundance: NA; d_gene: NA; j_gene: TRBJ1-2; CDR3nt: TGTGCCTGGAGTGTAATAGTGGGCTATGGCTACACCTTC; CDR3aa: CAWSVIVGYGYTF
v_gene: TRBV2; abundance: NA; d_gene: NA; j_gene: TRBJ2-1; CDR3nt: TGTGCCAGCATCCGGACAGACAATGAGCAGTTCTTC; CDR3aa: CASIRTDNEQFF
v_gene: TRBV28; abundance: NA; d_gene: NA; j_gene: TRBJ2-4; CDR3nt: TGTGCCAGCAGTTCCCACAGGGAGGCCAAAAACATTCAGTACTTC; CDR3aa: CASSSHREAKNIQYF
v_gene: TRBV29-1; abundance: NA; d_gene: NA; j_gene: TRBJ1-1; CDR3nt: TGCAGCGTTGCGGGGCGGATGAACACTGAAGCTTTCTTT; CDR3aa: CSVAGRMNTEAFF
v_gene: TRBV2; abundance: NA; d_gene: NA; j_gene: TRBJ2-5; CDR3nt: TGTGCCAGCAGCCAGGACCCGTACCAAGAGACCCAGTACTTC; CDR3aa: CASSQDPYQETQYF
v_gene: TRBV7-9; abundance: NA; d_gene: NA; j_gene: TRBJ2-5; CDR3nt: TGTGCCAGCAGCCACCCGGCAGGCTTACAAGAGACCCAGTACTTC; CDR3aa: CASSHPAGLQETQYF
v_gene: TRBV2; abundance: NA; d_gene: NA; j_gene: TRBJ1-2; CDR3nt: TGTGCCAGCAGGAACGTGGGACGGAACTATGGCTACACCTTC; CDR3aa: CASRNVGRNYGYTF
v_gene: TRBV14; abundance: NA; d_gene: NA; j_gene: TRBJ2-1; CDR3nt: TGTGCCAGCAGCCAAGCGCTGGTGAGCAATGAGCAGTTCTTC; CDR3aa: CASSQALVSNEQFF
v_gene: TRBV30; abundance: few; d_gene: TRBD2; j_gene: TRBJ2-1; CDR3nt: TGTGCCTGGAGCGCCGGCGGGGGCAATGAGCAGTTCTTC; CDR3aa: CAWSAGGGNEQFF
v_gene: TRBV19; abundance: NA; d_gene: NA; j_gene: TRBJ1-4; CDR3nt: TGTGCCAGTGCGGGGGAAAAACTGTTTTTT; CDR3aa: CASAGEKLFF